The T cell receptor (beta chain) under discussion was sequenced for a study of T cells in Graves' hyperthyroidism and ophthalmopathy. The V end lost 3 bases, the J end lost 2 bases, and 9 bases lay between the germline ends. Looked up from germline, CDR1 is SGDLS and CDR2 is YYNGEE. This CDR3 region has 14 residues. Regarding this clonotype: Its antigen is unknown.

Broader study findings: A 13 V-J model separated ophthalmopathy from stable hyperthyroidism. Expanded thyroid clonotypes (above 0.001) were mostly also found in blood.

The investigators amplified TCR beta CDR3 regions from RNA transcripts. HTBI primers were employed in a first-round RT-PCR of the TCR CDR3. Using its own MiXCR run on the multiplex PCR reads, TCRdb lists one record per CDR3 protein. The top ten clones hold 8.2% of a sample with 600,000 or so distinct CDR3 sequences, under 60% of them seen once. Diagnosis rested on symptoms, serum thyroxine and TRAb, thyroid ultrasound, and orbital computed tomography. The clonotype comes from a woman aged 18-29 years with Graves' hyperthyroidism. Sequenced: peripheral blood or thyroid tissue (not recorded which). The rearrangement joins TRBV9 to TRBJ1-5; D might be TRBD1 (5 bases). CDR3 amino acids: CASSDGDGNQPQHF. The CDR3 nucleotides read TGTGCCAGCAGCGACGGGGACGGCAATCAGCCCCAGCATTTT.